A single sample is the source of the 14 T cell receptor beta chains below, sequenced in a study of blood T cell repertoires in COVID-19. Produced via immunoSEQ multiplex PCR; TCRdb's table is partial and in-frame only. The sample has some 150,000 clones; 80% to 90% are singletons. The specimen sequenced was peripheral blood. The receptors shown here come from a man between 65 and 85 years old with acute or convalescent COVID-19.

This clone has just a few counts. V gene TRBV9 combines with J gene TRBJ2-3; D is perhaps TRBD1 (6 bases). The CDR3 has 18 residues. In germline, CDR1 is SGDLS, CDR2 YYNGEE. V lost 0 bases and J lost 0, with 17 bases in between. The CDR3 nucleotides are TGTGCCAGCAGCGTAGCCCCCGGACAGACCCCTAGCACAGATACGCAGTATTTT. The encoded protein is CASSVAPGQTPSTDTQYF.

The rearrangement joins TRBV3-1 (or the pseudogene TRBV3-2) to TRBJ1-5, with 10 bases lining up with TRBD1. CDR1 and CDR2 (germline): LGHDT, YNNKEL (reference sequence). The CDR3 has 16 residues. V dropped 1 base and J dropped 5; count of bases not matched to a gene: 5. The CDR3 loop reads CASSQAGGTGDQPQHF. CDR3 in DNA: TGTGCCAGCAGCCAAGCGGGTGGGACAGGGGATCAGCCCCAGCATTTT.

The rearrangement links TRBV9 to TRBJ1-5; TRBD1 aligns across 9 bases. Per the germline V gene, CDR1 is SGDLS and CDR2 is YYNGEE. This CDR3 comprises 15 residues. V was pared by 4 bases and J by 1 base, with 3 bases of the junction left unmatched. The CDR3 here is CASSRGQGSNQPQHF. In DNA, the CDR3 is TGTGCCAGCAGCCGGGGACAGGGCAGCAATCAGCCCCAGCATTTT. The entire variable domain, with the rest obtained from reference TRBV9 and TRBJ1-5, is as follows: DSGVTQTPKHLITATGQRVTLRCSPRSGDLSVYWYQQSLDQGLQFLIQYYNGEERAKGNILERFSAQQFPDLHSELNLSSLELGDSALYFCASSRGQGSNQPQHFGDGTRLSIL.

The chain employs TRBV19 and TRBJ2-2; the match to TRBD1 covers 12 bases. The junction had 7 bases not matched to a gene; V was cut back by 3 bases and J by 8 bases. Germline-derived CDR1 and CDR2 are LNHDA and SQIVND (reference sequence). This CDR3 has 16 amino acids. The CDR3: CASSIGTGGREGELFF. In nucleotides, the CDR3 is TGTGCCAGTAGTATCGGGACAGGGGGCAGGGAAGGGGAGCTGTTTTTT.

The rearrangement links TRBV4-3 to TRBJ2-7; TRBD1 matches at 8 bases. V lost 1 base and J lost 6; bases outside the gene matches: 14. The CDR3 length is 17 residues. In germline, CDR1 is LGHNA, CDR2 YSLEER. The CDR3 loop is CASSQAPWTGKLSEQYF. The CDR3, as DNA: TGCGCCAGCAGCCAAGCCCCTTGGACAGGGAAACTGTCCGAGCAGTACTTC.

The gene calls are TRBV18 and TRBJ2-3; no clear D gene. CDR3 length: 14 amino acids. Germline lookup yields CDR1 KGHSH and CDR2 LQKENI. V was trimmed by 2 bases and J by 0 bases, leaving 6 bases between them. DNA of the CDR3: TGTGCCAGCTCACCAGGGCCTAGCACAGATACGCAGTATTTT. Protein sequence: CASSPGPSTDTQYF.

The chain joins TRBV28 to TRBJ1-5, with 12 bases aligning to TRBD1. The length of the CDR3 is 18 residues. The germline V gene encodes CDR1 MDHEN and CDR2 SYDVKM. J lost 0 bases, V lost 6 bases, and 9 bases had no gene match. The CDR3 sequence: CASSPGQGAPGSNQPQHF. DNA for the CDR3: TGTGCCAGCAGCCCGGGACAGGGGGCGCCGGGTAGCAATCAGCCCCAGCATTTT. Filled out from reference TRBV28 and TRBJ1-5, the complete variable domain reads DVKVTQSSRYLVKRTGEKVFLECVQDMDHENMFWYRQDPGLGLRLIYFSYDVKMKEKGDIPEGYSVSREKKERFSLILESASTNQTSMYLCASSPGQGAPGSNQPQHFGDGTRLSIL.

The chain combines TRBV5-5 with TRBJ1-1; maybe TRBD1 (6 bases). The CDR3 runs 13 residues. The V end was cut by 4 bases, the J end by 7 bases, with 14 bases between. Germline assignment: CDR1 SGHKS and CDR2 YYEKEE (reference sequence). CDR3 sequence reads: CASSPAYRDEAFF. CDR3 nucleotides: TGTGCCAGCAGCCCCGCCTACAGGGATGAAGCTTTCTTT.

A remark on this clone: This sample includes further DNA sequences coding for the same CDR3. The gene calls are TRBV6-5 and TRBJ1-1; D is unclear. Looked up from germline, CDR1 is MNHEY and CDR2 is SVGAGI. CDR3 length: 11 amino acids. V lost 6 bases, J lost 1 base, and 3 bases lay in between. DNA of the CDR3: TGTGCCAGCAGCAGGAACACTGAAGCTTTCTTT. Amino acid sequence: CASSRNTEAFF.

The chain has TRBV6-2 or TRBV6-3 and TRBJ2-6, with D possibly being TRBD1 (6 bases). Germline CDR1 and CDR2: MNHEY and SVGEGT. The V and J ends lost 6 bases and 2 bases respectively, with 11 bases between them. The CDR3 length is 15 residues. The CDR3 coding sequence is TGTGCCAGCAGCAGGGGATTCACTGGGGCCAACGTCCTGACTTTC. Protein sequence: CASSRGFTGANVLTF.

The V call is TRBV5-4, the J call TRBJ1-1, with 7 bases fitting TRBD1. Germline V lookup: CDR1 SGHNT, CDR2 YYREEE (reference sequence). V lost 3 bases, J lost 1 base, and 6 bases stayed unmatched. This CDR3 is 15 amino acids long. The CDR3 protein is CASSSQTGENTEAFF. The CDR3 coding sequence is TGTGCCAGCAGCTCCCAAACAGGGGAGAACACTGAAGCTTTCTTT.

J is TRBJ2-1 and V is TRBV28; a possible D gene is TRBD2 (5 bases). CDR1 MDHEN and CDR2 SYDVKM come from the germline V gene. This CDR3 has 15 amino acids. V lost 5 bases and J 4 bases, leaving 15 bases between the germline ends. CDR3 protein: CASSPKERRYNEQFF. The DNA of the CDR3 is TGTGCCAGCAGTCCAAAGGAGCGGAGGTACAATGAGCAGTTCTTC.

The rearrangement uses TRBV19 and TRBJ2-7, with 10 bases aligning to TRBD1. V was clipped by 4 bases and J by 0 bases; unmatched bases: 6. CDR1 and CDR2 from the germline V gene are LNHDA and SQIVND (reference sequence). The CDR3 consists of 16 residues. The DNA for the CDR3 is TGTGCCAGTAGTACCGGGACAGGGGCCCTCTCCTACGAGCAGTACTTC. It translates to CASSTGTGALSYEQYF.

The sample holds a few counts of this clone. The rearrangement links TRBV7-2 to TRBJ2-7; 14 positions agree with TRBD2. In germline, CDR1 is SGHTA, CDR2 FQGNSA. This CDR3 has 17 amino acids. V gave up 2 bases and J gave up 0 bases; unmatched junction bases: 3. The CDR3 sequence: CASSLRGLAGDSYEQYF. The CDR3, as DNA: TGTGCCAGCAGCTTAAGGGGACTAGCGGGAGACTCCTACGAGCAGTACTTC.